The 27 T cell receptor beta chains listed next were all sequenced from one sample in a study of monozygotic twins with inflammatory bowel disease. From the 5' RACE reads, TCRdb lists one entry per CDR3 protein and no DNA. This sample's table reports around 380,000 distinct CDR3 sequences. Sequences were obtained from blood. These receptors were taken from a human donor with ulcerative colitis or Crohn's disease, or a healthy co-twin of an affected twin (not recorded which).

The rearrangement joins TRBV6-5 to TRBJ1-6. CDR1 and CDR2 (germline): MNHEY, SVGAGI. The CDR3 has 17 residues. CDR3 amino acids: CASSYGEGKSYNSPLHF.

V is TRBV6-2 or TRBV6-3 and J is TRBJ2-6. The CDR3 extends over 14 amino acids. Germline CDR1 reads MNHEY; CDR2 reads SVGEGT. The CDR3 sequence: CASSNSPGANVLTF.

V usage is TRBV6-1 and J usage is TRBJ1-5. Germline values: CDR1 MNHNS, CDR2 SASEGT. The CDR3 totals 14 residues. CDR3 sequence reads: CASRGAVGNQPQHF.

The V and J genes are TRBV27 and TRBJ2-7; TCRdb outputs TRBD1, but without DNA this stays unchecked. CDR1 is MNHEY, CDR2 SMNVEV, per germline (reference sequence). This CDR3 has 18 amino acids. CDR3 amino acids: CASSLGDRKEAHSYEQYF.

The chain employs TRBV5-1 and TRBJ2-7; absent DNA, TCRdb's TRBD1 call cannot be checked. Germline values: CDR1 SGHRS, CDR2 YFSETQ. This CDR3 region has 15 residues. The CDR3 here is CASSIGQGAVSEQYF.

The chain has TRBV29-1 and TRBJ2-3; TCRdb names TRBD1, which stays unverified in the absence of DNA. This CDR3 has 12 amino acids. Germline V CDR1 and CDR2: SQVTM, ANQGSEA. The CDR3 sequence is CSVWGLSDTQYF.

This chain connects TRBV18 to TRBJ2-5; absent DNA, TCRdb's TRBD2 call cannot be checked. Per the germline V gene, CDR1 is KGHSH and CDR2 is LQKENI. This CDR3 has 20 residues. CDR3 sequence: CASSPIVWTSALSMGETQYF.

This chain connects TRBV20-1 to TRBJ1-1. CDR1 DFQATT and CDR2 SNEGSKA come from the germline V gene (reference sequence). The length of the CDR3 is 13 residues. The CDR3 is CSATSTGNTEAFF.

The chain carries TRBV5-1 and TRBJ2-3; TCRdb picks TRBD2, but there is no DNA to check that call. The CDR3 sequence is 12 residues long. The germline gives CDR1 SGHRS, CDR2 YFSETQ. The CDR3 is CASSPTSSTQYF.

The gene calls are TRBV3-1 and TRBJ2-2. Germline loops: CDR1 LGHDT, CDR2 YNNKEL (reference sequence). This CDR3 has 13 amino acids. CDR3 residues: CASSQDRTGDLFF.

The chain joins TRBV12-3 or TRBV12-4 to TRBJ2-7; TCRdb's D call, TRBD1, is unchecked because there is no DNA. The CDR3 is made up of 15 amino acids. The CDR3 loop is CASSSRDRPSYEQYF.

The chain has TRBV20-1 and TRBJ1-2; TCRdb gives TRBD1 as the D gene, but with no DNA this cannot be confirmed. The CDR3 spans 16 residues. Germline lookup yields CDR1 DFQATT and CDR2 SNEGSKA (reference sequence). CDR3 protein: CSARDPGGGGHYGYTF.

V gene TRBV5-1 combines with J gene TRBJ1-4; TCRdb's assignment of TRBD1 cannot be checked, as there is no DNA. This CDR3 region has 16 residues. The V gene's germline CDR1 is SGHRS and CDR2 YFSETQ. CDR3 residues: CASSLGDRDYNEKLFF.

The chain employs TRBV5-1 and TRBJ1-2; checking the TCRdb D call of TRBD1 is not possible without DNA. In germline, CDR1 is SGHRS, CDR2 YFSETQ. The CDR3 length is 13 residues. The CDR3 loop reads CASRPDMDSGYTF. The variable domain in full, with the rest retrieved from reference TRBV5-1 and TRBJ1-2, is KAGVTQTPRYLIKTRGQQVTLSCSPISGHRSVSWYQQTPGQGLQFLFEYFSETQRNKGNFPGRFSGRQFSNSRSEMNVSTLELGDSALYLCASRPDMDSGYTFGSGTRLTVV.

This chain's CDR3 is CASSFPGQGENTGELFF. The V call is TRBV7-6, the J call TRBJ2-2; TCRdb's D call of TRBD1 is untestable without DNA. There are 17 residues in the CDR3. Germline loops: CDR1 SGHVS, CDR2 FNYEAQ.

The gene calls are TRBV7-9 and TRBJ2-5; the D gene TCRdb calls, TRBD1, cannot be checked with no DNA. CDR3 length equals 13 residues. Germline CDR1 SEHNR, CDR2 FQNEAQ (reference sequence). The CDR3 spells CASSSDPEETQYF. The full variable domain, rest sourced from reference TRBV7-9 and TRBJ2-5, is DTGVSQNPRHKITKRGQNVTFRCDPISEHNRLYWYRQTLGQGPEFLTYFQNEAQLEKSRLLSDRFSAERPKGSFSTLEIQRTEQGDSAMYLCASSSDPEETQYFGPGTRLLVL.

J is TRBJ2-5 and V is TRBV7-9; TCRdb proposes TRBD2, but this gene call is untestable without DNA. The germline V gene has CDR1 SEHNR and CDR2 FQNEAQ (reference sequence). The CDR3 is 15 amino acids. CDR3 in amino acids: CASSYSSGMGETQYF.

The chain employs TRBV27 and TRBJ1-2; with no DNA, the TCRdb D assignment of TRBD1 cannot be verified. CDR1 and CDR2 (germline): MNHEY, SMNVEV (reference sequence). CDR3 length equals 13 residues. CDR3 region: CASSSSQGYGYTF.

This chain joins TRBV19 and TRBJ1-5. The germline CDR1 and CDR2 sequences are LNHDA and SQIVND (reference sequence). The CDR3 has 17 amino acids. CDR3 loop: CASSIAQGHYSNQPQHF.

The chain links TRBV29-1 to TRBJ2-2; no DNA is available, so the TRBD1 call from TCRdb remains unchecked. Germline-derived CDR1 and CDR2 are SQVTM and ANQGSEA. The CDR3 is 13 amino acids. The CDR3 region is CSVRQGATGELFF.

The CDR3: CSAGAGTGKETQYF. The chain recombines TRBV29-1 with TRBJ2-5; TCRdb selects TRBD1, and the lack of DNA leaves this call unchecked. The CDR3 has 14 residues. Germline V gene data show CDR1 as SQVTM and CDR2 as ANQGSEA.

V is TRBV7-8 and J is TRBJ2-1; TCRdb gives TRBD2 as the D gene, but with no DNA this cannot be confirmed. Germline CDR1 reads SGHVS; CDR2 reads FQNEAQ. The CDR3 runs to 15 residues. CDR3 in amino acids: CASSPLAGGPIEQFF.

The chain couples TRBV28 to TRBJ2-5; the TCRdb D gene call, TRBD2, has no DNA to confirm it. The CDR3 is 16 amino acids. The V gene's germline CDR1 is MDHEN and CDR2 SYDVKM. The CDR3 loop is CASSLGSGTRSETQYF.

The chain employs TRBV19 and TRBJ2-1; TCRdb's assignment of TRBD2 cannot be checked, as there is no DNA. CDR3 length: 14 residues. CDR1 LNHDA and CDR2 SQIVND come from the germline V gene (reference sequence). CDR3 amino acids: CASQLAGGINEQFF.

V usage is TRBV12-3 or TRBV12-4 and J usage is TRBJ2-7; absent DNA, TCRdb's TRBD2 call cannot be checked. CDR3 length equals 15 residues. The chain's CDR3 is CASSLFATSGYEQYF.

The chain combines TRBV9 with TRBJ1-2; with no DNA, the TCRdb D assignment of TRBD1 cannot be verified. Germline V lookup: CDR1 SGDLS, CDR2 YYNGEE. This CDR3 has 15 amino acids. CDR3 sequence reads: CASSVATGGNYGYTF.

V and J are TRBV9 and TRBJ1-1; the TRBD1 assignment by TCRdb is unverifiable without DNA. Germline values: CDR1 SGDLS, CDR2 YYNGEE. This CDR3 contains 15 residues. The CDR3 region is CASSTHRDRDTEAFF.